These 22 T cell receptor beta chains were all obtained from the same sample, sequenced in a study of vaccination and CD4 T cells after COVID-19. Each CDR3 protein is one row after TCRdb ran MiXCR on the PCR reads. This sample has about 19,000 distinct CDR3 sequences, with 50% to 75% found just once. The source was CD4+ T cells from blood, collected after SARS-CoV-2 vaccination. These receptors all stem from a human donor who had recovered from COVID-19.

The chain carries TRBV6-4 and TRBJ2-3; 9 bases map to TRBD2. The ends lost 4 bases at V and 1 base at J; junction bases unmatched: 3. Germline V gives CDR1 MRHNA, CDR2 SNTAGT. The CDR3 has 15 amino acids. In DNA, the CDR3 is TGTGCCAGCAGTGGGGTAGCGGGAGGCACAGATACGCAGTATTTT. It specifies CASSGVAGGTDTQYF.

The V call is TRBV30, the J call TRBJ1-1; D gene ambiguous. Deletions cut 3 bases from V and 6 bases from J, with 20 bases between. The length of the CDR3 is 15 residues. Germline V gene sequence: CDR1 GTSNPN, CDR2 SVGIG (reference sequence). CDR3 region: CAWRETSHSLPEAFF. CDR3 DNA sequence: TGTGCCTGGAGGGAGACATCCCATTCCCTACCTGAAGCTTTCTTT.

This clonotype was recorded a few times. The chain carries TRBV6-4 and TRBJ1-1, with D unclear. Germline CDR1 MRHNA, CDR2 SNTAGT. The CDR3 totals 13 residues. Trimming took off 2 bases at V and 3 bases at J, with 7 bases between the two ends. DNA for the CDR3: TGTGCCAGCAGTGACACGGCAGACACTGAAGCTTTCTTT. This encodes CASSDTADTEAFF.

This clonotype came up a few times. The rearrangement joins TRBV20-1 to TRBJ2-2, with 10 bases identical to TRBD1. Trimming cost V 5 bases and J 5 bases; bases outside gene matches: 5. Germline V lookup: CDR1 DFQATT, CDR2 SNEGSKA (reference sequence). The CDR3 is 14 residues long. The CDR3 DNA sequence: TGCAGTGCTGAGACAGGGGGCTTTACCGGGGAGCTGTTTTTT. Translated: CSAETGGFTGELFF.

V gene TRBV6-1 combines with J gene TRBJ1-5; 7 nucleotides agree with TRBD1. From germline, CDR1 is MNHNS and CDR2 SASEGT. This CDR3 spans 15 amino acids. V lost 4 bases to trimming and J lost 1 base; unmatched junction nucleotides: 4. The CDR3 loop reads CASSGQGLSNQPQHF. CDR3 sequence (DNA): TGTGCCAGCAGTGGACAGGGACTGAGCAATCAGCCCCAGCATTTT.

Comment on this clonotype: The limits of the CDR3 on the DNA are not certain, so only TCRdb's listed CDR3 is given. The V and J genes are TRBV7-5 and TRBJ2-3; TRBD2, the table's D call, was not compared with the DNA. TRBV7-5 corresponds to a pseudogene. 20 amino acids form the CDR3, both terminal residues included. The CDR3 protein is CISVSEVRADGRGGTDTQYF.

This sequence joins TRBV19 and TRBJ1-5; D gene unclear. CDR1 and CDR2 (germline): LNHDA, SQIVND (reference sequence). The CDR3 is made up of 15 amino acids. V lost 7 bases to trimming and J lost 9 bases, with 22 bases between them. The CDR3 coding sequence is TGTGCCAGTACCAACTTGGTTGGGCGGCAGGCGCCCCAGCATTTT. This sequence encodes CASTNLVGRQAPQHF.

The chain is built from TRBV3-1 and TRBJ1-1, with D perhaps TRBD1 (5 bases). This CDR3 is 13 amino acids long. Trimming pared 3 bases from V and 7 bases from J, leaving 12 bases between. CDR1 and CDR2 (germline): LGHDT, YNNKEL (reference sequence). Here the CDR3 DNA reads TGTGCCAGCAGCCACAGGGAAAGTCGTGAAGCTTTCTTT. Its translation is CASSHRESREAFF.

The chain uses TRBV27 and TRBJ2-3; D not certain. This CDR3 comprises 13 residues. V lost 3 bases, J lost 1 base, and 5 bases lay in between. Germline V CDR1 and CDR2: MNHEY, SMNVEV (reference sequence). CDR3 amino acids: CASSFPGTDTQYF. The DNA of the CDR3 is TGTGCCAGCAGTTTTCCGGGCACAGATACGCAGTATTTT.

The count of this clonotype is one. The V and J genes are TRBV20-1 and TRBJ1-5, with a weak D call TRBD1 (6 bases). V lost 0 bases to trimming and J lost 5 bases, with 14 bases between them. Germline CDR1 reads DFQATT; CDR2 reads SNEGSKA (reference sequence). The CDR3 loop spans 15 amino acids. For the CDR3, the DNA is TGCAGTGCTAGAGAGGGGGGGGGGCGATATCAGCCCCAGCATTTT. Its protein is CSAREGGGRYQPQHF.

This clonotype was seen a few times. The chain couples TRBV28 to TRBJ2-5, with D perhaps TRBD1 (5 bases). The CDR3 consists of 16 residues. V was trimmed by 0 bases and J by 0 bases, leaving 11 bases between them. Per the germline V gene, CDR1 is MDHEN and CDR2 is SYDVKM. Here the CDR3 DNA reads TGTGCCAGCAGTTTATGGGGTAAGGGGTACCAAGAGACCCAGTACTTC. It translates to CASSLWGKGYQETQYF. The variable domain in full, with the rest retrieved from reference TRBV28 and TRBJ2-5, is DVKVTQSSRYLVKRTGEKVFLECVQDMDHENMFWYRQDPGLGLRLIYFSYDVKMKEKGDIPEGYSVSREKKERFSLILESASTNQTSMYLCASSLWGKGYQETQYFGPGTRLLVL.

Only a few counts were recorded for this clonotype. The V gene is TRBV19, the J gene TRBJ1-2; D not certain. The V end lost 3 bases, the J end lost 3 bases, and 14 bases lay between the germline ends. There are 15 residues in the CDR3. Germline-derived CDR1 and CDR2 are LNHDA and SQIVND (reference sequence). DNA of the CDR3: TGTGCCAGTAGTATGGACGGAGAGAATTACTATGGCTACACCTTC. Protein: CASSMDGENYYGYTF.

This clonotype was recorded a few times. CDR3 sequence: CSARDALTRYYSNQPQHF. CDR3 bases: TGCAGTGCTAGAGATGCATTGACTCGTTATTATAGCAATCAGCCCCAGCATTTT. The J gene is TRBJ1-5, the V gene TRBV20-1; D unclear. V shed 0 bases and J shed 0 bases, with 18 bases lying between them. Per the germline V gene, CDR1 is DFQATT and CDR2 is SNEGSKA (reference sequence). The CDR3 runs 18 residues.

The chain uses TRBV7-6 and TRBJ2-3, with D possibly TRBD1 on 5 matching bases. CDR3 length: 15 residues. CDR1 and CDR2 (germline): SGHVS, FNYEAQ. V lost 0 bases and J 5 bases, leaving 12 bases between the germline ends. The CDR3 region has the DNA TGTGCCAGCAGCTTAGCCGGGCAGGGCCGAGATACGCAGTATTTT. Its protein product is CASSLAGQGRDTQYF.

The CDR3, as DNA: TGTGCCAGCAGCCAAGTCCTAAGACAGGGAACCGTAAGCAATCAGCCCCAGCATTTT. This codes for CASSQVLRQGTVSNQPQHF. The chain combines TRBV14 with TRBJ1-5; 7 positions agree with TRBD1. CDR3 length: 19 residues. The germline V gene encodes CDR1 SGHDN and CDR2 FVKESK. V was clipped by 1 base and J by 1 base; unmatched bases: 13.

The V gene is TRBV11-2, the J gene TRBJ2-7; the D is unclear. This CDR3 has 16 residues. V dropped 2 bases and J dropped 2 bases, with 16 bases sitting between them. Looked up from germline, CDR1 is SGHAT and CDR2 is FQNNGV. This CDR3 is CASSLRSGVGAYEQYF. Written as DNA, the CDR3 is TGTGCCAGCAGCTTACGTTCCGGAGTAGGCGCCTACGAGCAGTACTTC.

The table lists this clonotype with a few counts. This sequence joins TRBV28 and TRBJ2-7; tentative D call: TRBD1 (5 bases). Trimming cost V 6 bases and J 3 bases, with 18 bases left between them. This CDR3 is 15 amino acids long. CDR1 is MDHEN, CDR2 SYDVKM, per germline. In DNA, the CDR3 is TGTGCCAGCAGCCCCTGGCCCGCAGGGCGCTACGAGCAGTACTTC. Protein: CASSPWPAGRYEQYF.

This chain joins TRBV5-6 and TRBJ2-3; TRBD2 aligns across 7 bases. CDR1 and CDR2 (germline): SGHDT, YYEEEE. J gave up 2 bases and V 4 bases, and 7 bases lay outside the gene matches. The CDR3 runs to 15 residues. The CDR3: CASSAGLIDTDTQYF. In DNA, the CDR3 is TGTGCCAGCAGCGCGGGACTAATCGACACAGATACGCAGTATTTT.

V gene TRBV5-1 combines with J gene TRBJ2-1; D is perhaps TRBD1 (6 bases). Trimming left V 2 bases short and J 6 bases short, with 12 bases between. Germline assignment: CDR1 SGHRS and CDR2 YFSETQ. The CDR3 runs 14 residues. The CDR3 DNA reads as TGCGCCAGCAGCTTTATAAAAGGGGGCAATGAGCAGTTCTTC. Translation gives CASSFIKGGNEQFF. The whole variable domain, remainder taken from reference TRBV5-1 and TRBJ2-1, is KAGVTQTPRYLIKTRGQQVTLSCSPISGHRSVSWYQQTPGQGLQFLFEYFSETQRNKGNFPGRFSGRQFSNSRSEMNVSTLELGDSALYLCASSFIKGGNEQFFGPGTRLTVL.

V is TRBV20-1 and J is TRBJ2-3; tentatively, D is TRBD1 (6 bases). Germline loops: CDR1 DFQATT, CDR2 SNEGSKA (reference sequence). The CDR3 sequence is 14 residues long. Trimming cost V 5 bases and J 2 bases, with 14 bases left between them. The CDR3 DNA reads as TGCAGTGCTGCCGACAGGCTCTACACAGATACGCAGTATTTT. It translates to CSAADRLYTDTQYF.

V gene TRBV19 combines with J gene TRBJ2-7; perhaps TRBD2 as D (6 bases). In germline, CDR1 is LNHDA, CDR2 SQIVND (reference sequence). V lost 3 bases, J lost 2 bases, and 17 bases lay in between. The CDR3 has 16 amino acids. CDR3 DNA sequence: TGTGCCAGTAGTATCGGGAGCCTGGTTGGGACCTACGAGCAGTACTTC. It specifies CASSIGSLVGTYEQYF.

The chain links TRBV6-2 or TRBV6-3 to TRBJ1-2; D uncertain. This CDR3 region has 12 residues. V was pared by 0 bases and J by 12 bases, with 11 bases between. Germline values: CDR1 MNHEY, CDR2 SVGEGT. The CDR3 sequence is CASSYSARVHTF. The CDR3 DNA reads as TGTGCCAGCAGTTACTCGGCGAGGGTCCACACCTTC.